This TCR beta chain was captured in a study of T-cell reconstitution after alpha-beta-depleted transplantation in children. Study-level results: Counts and diversity of T cells one year after transplant came mostly from newly produced T cells. The origin of alpha-beta T cells about two months after transplant was reportedly several hundred expanded graft clones.

A few counts support this clonotype. The antigen is not known. V gave up 0 bases and J gave up 2 bases; unmatched junction bases: 6. The CDR3 has 17 amino acids. This sample's TCRbeta library carried unique molecular identifier barcodes. Each CDR3 protein gets one entry after TCRdb re-called the PCR reads with MiXCR. Of some 450,000 distinct CDR3 sequences in the sample, around two fifths are singletons; the top ten hold under 35%. The sequences come from PBMCs, collected before TCRalphabeta/CD19-depleted stem cell transplant. This clonotype was obtained from a girl aged 2 to 9 with aplastic anemia, due to receive a stem cell transplant. V and J are TRBV12-3 or TRBV12-4 and TRBJ2-3, with TRBD2 matching over 9 bases. The CDR3 loop is CASSLAWAGGPTDTQYF. As DNA, the CDR3 is TGTGCCAGCAGTTTAGCTTGGGCGGGAGGGCCCACAGATACGCAGTATTTT.